What follows are 20 T cell receptor beta chains derived from one specimen sequenced in a study of blood T cell repertoires in COVID-19. TCRdb keeps only in-frame clones here, not all; method: immunoSEQ multiplex PCR. Among fewer than 50,000 clones listed, roughly 71% were seen once. The source material was peripheral blood. All receptors come from a man older than 75 with acute or convalescent COVID-19.

This CDR3 reads CASSYSTTGKNTEAFF. As DNA, the CDR3 is TGTGCCAGCAGTTACTCGACGACAGGGAAGAACACTGAAGCTTTCTTT. This chain uses TRBV6-5 with TRBJ1-1, with 7 nucleotides matching TRBD1. Germline CDR1 and CDR2: MNHEY and SVGAGI. V was clipped by 0 bases and J by 1 base; unmatched bases: 5. The CDR3 sequence is 16 residues long.

The chain has TRBV4-1 and TRBJ2-6; D may be TRBD1 (6 bases). The CDR3 spans 19 residues. The germline gives CDR1 MGHRA, CDR2 YSYEKL. V was shortened by 3 bases and J by 1 base, with 19 bases between the two germline ends. CDR3 coding DNA: TGCGCCAGCAGCCAGAACCGGGACATACTCCAGTCTGGGGCCAACGTCCTGACTTTC. It codes for CASSQNRDILQSGANVLTF.

This clone was observed once. J is TRBJ1-5 and V is TRBV6-2 or TRBV6-3, with a tentative D call TRBD1 (5 bases). The CDR3 contains 18 residues. The V and J ends lost 4 bases and 0 bases respectively, with 19 bases between them. In germline, CDR1 is MNHEY, CDR2 SVGEGT. The CDR3 reads CASSSPRGGSYSNQPQHF. DNA for the CDR3: TGTGCCAGCAGTTCTCCTCGCGGGGGAAGTTATAGCAATCAGCCCCAGCATTTT.

The chain employs TRBV29-1 and TRBJ2-1; 8 bases agree with TRBD2. Germline loops: CDR1 SQVTM, CDR2 ANQGSEA. The V gene end was trimmed by 2 bases and the J gene end by 9 bases; junction bases not matched to a gene: 12. The CDR3 is 15 residues long. The CDR3 loop reads CSVETSGVEVGEQFF. DNA for the CDR3: TGCAGCGTTGAAACTAGCGGCGTTGAGGTGGGTGAGCAGTTCTTC.

This chain joins TRBV11-3 and TRBJ2-2, with 10 bases fitting TRBD2. Germline V gene sequence: CDR1 SGHNT, CDR2 YENEEA. The V gene end was trimmed by 6 bases and the J gene end by 7 bases; junction bases not matched to a gene: 8. The CDR3 contains 15 residues. The CDR3 region has the DNA TGTGCCAGCAGTTTACTAGCGGGGATCAACGGGGAGCTGTTTTTT. Translating it yields CASSLLAGINGELFF.

On this clone: One end of the junction varies from germline; a read error may be responsible. The genes are TRBV5-1 and TRBJ2-7; possible D gene TRBD1, 5 bases. This CDR3 spans 14 amino acids. Germline V CDR1 and CDR2: SGHRS, YFSETQ. The CDR3 sequence: CASSLGGGSYERYF. DNA of the CDR3: TGCGCCAGCAGCTTGGGGGGCGGCAGCTACGAGCGGTACTTC.

This chain uses TRBV10-3 with TRBJ2-3; D not certain. The germline CDR1 and CDR2 sequences are ENHRY and SYGVKD. V was pared by 4 bases and J by 2 bases, with 13 bases between. This CDR3 has 15 residues. CDR3 region: CAISGTVADTDTQYF. The DNA of the CDR3 is TGTGCCATCAGTGGTACGGTAGCAGACACAGATACGCAGTATTTT.

V is TRBV2 and J is TRBJ1-4, with 7 bases identical to TRBD1. Per the germline V gene, CDR1 is SNHLY and CDR2 is FYNNEI. The CDR3 spans 14 residues. V trimming: 6 bases; J trimming: 3 bases; junction bases outside the gene matches: 4. CDR3: CASRTTGANEKLFF. CDR3 nucleotides: TGTGCCAGCAGAACCACAGGGGCTAATGAAAAACTGTTTTTT.

This clone showed up just a few times. The chain couples TRBV9 to TRBJ1-1; 9 bases map to TRBD1. The CDR3 is 15 amino acids. Germline lookup yields CDR1 SGDLS and CDR2 YYNGEE. V was pared by 0 bases and J by 3 bases, with 3 bases of the junction left unmatched. The DNA of the CDR3 is TGTGCCAGCAGCGTAGGGACAGGGGACCACACTGAAGCTTTCTTT. It encodes CASSVGTGDHTEAFF.

In this sample, this clone turned up a few times. The chain combines TRBV3-1 (or the pseudogene TRBV3-2) with TRBJ1-1; the D gene is possibly TRBD1 (6 bases). The V gene lost 5 bases and the J gene lost 4 bases, with 14 bases spanning the gap. Germline V gene data show CDR1 as LGHDT and CDR2 as YNNKEL (reference sequence). This CDR3 is built from 14 residues. The DNA of the CDR3 is TGTGCCAGCAGCGAACAGGGATATGGCACTGAAGCTTTCTTT. Translation: CASSEQGYGTEAFF.

The rearrangement joins TRBV7-2 to TRBJ2-1; D not resolved. With 7 bases removed from V and 6 bases from J, the gap between germline ends came to 19 bases. Germline loops: CDR1 SGHTA, CDR2 FQGNSA. The CDR3 runs to 15 residues. The CDR3 spells CASTVSITTRNEQFF. CDR3 bases: TGTGCCAGCACCGTTAGTATAACCACCCGCAATGAGCAGTTCTTC.

The J gene is TRBJ2-7, the V gene TRBV5-1; D is possibly TRBD2 (6 bases). The CDR3 runs 16 residues. Trimming cost V 4 bases and J 7 bases, with 24 bases left between them. CDR1 and CDR2 from the germline V gene are SGHRS and YFSETQ. CDR3 coding DNA: TGCGCCAGCAGCCTGTGGGGAGTAGGGACGGCGGGGGAGCAGTACTTC. Its translation: CASSLWGVGTAGEQYF.

The genes are TRBV5-6 and TRBJ1-2, with 8 bases fitting TRBD1. The length of the CDR3 is 13 residues. Germline V gene lookup returns CDR1 SGHDT and CDR2 YYEEEE. The ends lost 2 bases at V and 7 bases at J; junction bases unmatched: 4. DNA for the CDR3: TGTGCCAGCAGCTTTTCAGGGGGCGGTGGCTACACCTTC. Its protein is CASSFSGGGGYTF.

This chain connects TRBV12-5 to TRBJ2-2, with TRBD2 identical over 10 bases. Germline lookup yields CDR1 LGHNT and CDR2 FRNRAP. This CDR3 contains 18 residues. The ends lost 2 bases at V and 5 bases at J; junction bases unmatched: 11. CDR3 coding DNA: TGTGCTAGTGGTTTGCTCCGTAGTCTAGCGGGAGATACCGGGGAGCTGTTTTTT. This translates into CASGLLRSLAGDTGELFF.

The chain employs TRBV4-1 and TRBJ1-2; a possible D gene is TRBD1 (5 bases). CDR1 and CDR2 from the germline V gene are MGHRA and YSYEKL. Trimming took 0 bases from V and 4 from J, leaving 15 bases between them. There are 16 residues in the CDR3. CDR3 region: CASSQEDRSLTYGYTF. CDR3 nucleotides: TGCGCCAGCAGCCAAGAAGACAGATCTCTAACCTATGGCTACACCTTC.

The chain combines TRBV2 with TRBJ1-2; D possibly corresponds to TRBD1 (6 bases). CDR1 is SNHLY and CDR2 is FYNNEI in the germline V gene. Trimming shortened V by 2 bases and J by 8 bases, and 21 bases separated the two germline ends. The CDR3 is made up of 16 amino acids. CDR3 nucleotides: TGTGCCAGCAGTGAAACCCCCAGCTTCAGGGGCGGGGGCTACACCTTC. It translates to CASSETPSFRGGGYTF.

This clone was recorded only once. V gene TRBV5-1 combines with J gene TRBJ1-1, with a tentative D call TRBD1 (6 bases). The germline CDR1 and CDR2 sequences are SGHRS and YFSETQ. With 0 bases removed from V and 0 bases from J, the gap between germline ends came to 18 bases. The CDR3 is made up of 18 amino acids. The CDR3 reads CASSLEGVDSTLNTEAFF. The CDR3 bases are TGCGCCAGCAGCTTGGAAGGTGTGGACAGTACTCTGAACACTGAAGCTTTCTTT. Together with reference TRBV5-1 and TRBJ1-1, the CDR3 gives the full variable domain: KAGVTQTPRYLIKTRGQQVTLSCSPISGHRSVSWYQQTPGQGLQFLFEYFSETQRNKGNFPGRFSGRQFSNSRSEMNVSTLELGDSALYLCASSLEGVDSTLNTEAFFGQGTRLTVV.

This clone was counted between two and nine times. CDR3 residues: CSAKRLNEQFF. The CDR3 bases are TGCAGCGCTAAGAGATTGAATGAGCAGTTCTTC. V is TRBV29-1 and J is TRBJ2-1, with no clear D. V was cut by 7 bases and J by 7 bases, with 11 bases left in between. The CDR3 has 11 amino acids. CDR1 SQVTM and CDR2 ANQGSEA come from the germline V gene.

The chain carries TRBV10-3 and TRBJ2-7, with D perhaps matching TRBD2 (6 bases). The CDR3 spans 14 residues. Germline lookup yields CDR1 ENHRY and CDR2 SYGVKD. The ends were cut back, 3 bases at V and 4 bases at J, with 13 bases in the middle. The CDR3 sequence: CAISDFTGDYEQYF. The CDR3 nucleotides read TGTGCCATCAGTGATTTCACGGGGGATTACGAGCAGTACTTC.

The chain links TRBV7-8 to TRBJ1-1; no firm D call. The germline V and J ends were trimmed by 2 bases and 2 bases, with 12 bases remaining between them. The CDR3 is 15 amino acids. Germline V gene sequence: CDR1 SGHVS, CDR2 FQNEAQ. The CDR3 coding sequence is TGTGCCAGCAGCTTACCCCGAGGCGGAAACACTGAAGCTTTCTTT. This codes for CASSLPRGGNTEAFF.